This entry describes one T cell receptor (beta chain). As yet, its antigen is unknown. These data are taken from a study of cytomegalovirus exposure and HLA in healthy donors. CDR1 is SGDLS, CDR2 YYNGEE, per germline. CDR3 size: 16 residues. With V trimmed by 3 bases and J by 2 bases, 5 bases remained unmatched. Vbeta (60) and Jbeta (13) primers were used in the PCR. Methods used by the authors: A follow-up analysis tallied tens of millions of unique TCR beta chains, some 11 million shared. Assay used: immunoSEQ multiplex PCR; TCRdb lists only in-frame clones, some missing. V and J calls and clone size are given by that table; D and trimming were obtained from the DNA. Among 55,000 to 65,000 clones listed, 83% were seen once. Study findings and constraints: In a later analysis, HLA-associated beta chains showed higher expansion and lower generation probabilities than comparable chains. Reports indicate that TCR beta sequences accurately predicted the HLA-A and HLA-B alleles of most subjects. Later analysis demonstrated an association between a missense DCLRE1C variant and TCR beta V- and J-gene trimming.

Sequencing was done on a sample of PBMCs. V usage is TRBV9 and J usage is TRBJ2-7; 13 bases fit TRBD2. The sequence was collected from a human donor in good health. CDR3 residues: CASSAGGTSGAYEQYF. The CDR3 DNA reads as TGTGCCAGCAGCGCCGGAGGGACTAGCGGGGCCTACGAGCAGTACTTC.